One T cell receptor (beta chain) is described in this entry. Its antigen is not identified. The data are from a study of T-cell reconstitution after alpha-beta-depleted transplantation in children. V was shortened by 4 bases and J by 7 bases, with 11 bases between the two germline ends. The CDR3 runs 13 residues. The V gene's germline CDR1 is KGHSY and CDR2 FQNENV. Study conclusions and caveats: Several hundred rapidly expanded clones from non-depleted graft cells reportedly supplied alpha-beta T cells about two months post-transplant.

TCRbeta library construction was performed incorporating unique molecular identifiers. A single record per CDR3 protein comes from TCRdb applying MiXCR to the PCR reads. Altogether approximately 220,000 distinct CDR3 sequences are present, 17% being singletons, with the ten largest covering 35% to 50%. Sequences were derived from PBMCs, mostly from graft donor cells, sampled 360 days after TCRalphabeta/CD19-depleted stem cell transplant. J is TRBJ2-1 and V is TRBV16; D possibly corresponds to TRBD2 (5 bases). The origin of this receptor is a male patient aged 2-10 years who had a stem cell transplant for acute lymphoblastic leukemia, so the T cells may come from the graft donor. CDR3 nucleotide sequence: TGTGCCAGCAGCCCAAATGGAGGTAATGAGCAGTTCTTC. It specifies CASSPNGGNEQFF.